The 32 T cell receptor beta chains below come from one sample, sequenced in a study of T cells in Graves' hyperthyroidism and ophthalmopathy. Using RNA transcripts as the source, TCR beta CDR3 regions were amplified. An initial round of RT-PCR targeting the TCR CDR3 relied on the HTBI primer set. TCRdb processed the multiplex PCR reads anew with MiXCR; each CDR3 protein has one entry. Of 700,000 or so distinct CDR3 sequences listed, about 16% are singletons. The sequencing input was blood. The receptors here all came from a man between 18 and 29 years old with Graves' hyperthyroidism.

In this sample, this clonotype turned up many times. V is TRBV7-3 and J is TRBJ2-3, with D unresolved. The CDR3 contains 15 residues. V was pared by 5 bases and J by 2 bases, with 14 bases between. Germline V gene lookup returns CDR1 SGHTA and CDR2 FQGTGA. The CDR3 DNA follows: TGTGCCAGCAGCGCCATAGTGGGTCTCACAGATACGCAGTATTTT. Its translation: CASSAIVGLTDTQYF.

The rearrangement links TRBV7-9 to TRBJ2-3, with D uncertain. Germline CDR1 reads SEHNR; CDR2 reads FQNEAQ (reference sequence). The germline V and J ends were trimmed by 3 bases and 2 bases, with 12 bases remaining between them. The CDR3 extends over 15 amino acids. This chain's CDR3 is CASSFWLENTDTQYF. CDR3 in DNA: TGTGCCAGCAGCTTTTGGTTGGAGAACACAGATACGCAGTATTTT.

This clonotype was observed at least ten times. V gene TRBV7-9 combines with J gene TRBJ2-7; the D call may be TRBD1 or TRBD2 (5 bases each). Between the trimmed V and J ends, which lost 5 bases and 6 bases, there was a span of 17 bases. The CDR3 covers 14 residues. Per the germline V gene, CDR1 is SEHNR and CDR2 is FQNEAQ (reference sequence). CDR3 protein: CASSGPGRVFEQYF. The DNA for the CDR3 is TGTGCCAGCAGCGGACCGGGGCGGGTGTTCGAGCAGTACTTC.

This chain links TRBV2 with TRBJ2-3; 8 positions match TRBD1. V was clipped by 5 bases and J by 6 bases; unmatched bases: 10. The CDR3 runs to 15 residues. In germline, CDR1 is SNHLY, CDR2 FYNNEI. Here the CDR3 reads CASSPQGAPGDTQYF. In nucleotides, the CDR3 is TGTGCCAGCAGTCCTCAGGGGGCTCCTGGGGATACGCAGTATTTT.

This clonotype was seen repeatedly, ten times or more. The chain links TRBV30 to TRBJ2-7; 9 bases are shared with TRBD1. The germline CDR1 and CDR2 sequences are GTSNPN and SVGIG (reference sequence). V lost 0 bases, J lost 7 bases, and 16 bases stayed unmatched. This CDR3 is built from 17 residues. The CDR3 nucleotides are TGTGCCTGGAGTGTAGGCATCGCCGGGACAGGGTTAGGGGAGCAGTACTTC. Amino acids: CAWSVGIAGTGLGEQYF. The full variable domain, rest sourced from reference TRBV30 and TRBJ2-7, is SQTIHQWPATLVQPVGSPLSLECTVEGTSNPNLYWYRQAAGRGLQLLFYSVGIGQISSEVPQNLSASRPQDRQFILSSKKLLLSDSGFYLCAWSVGIAGTGLGEQYFGPGTRLTVT.

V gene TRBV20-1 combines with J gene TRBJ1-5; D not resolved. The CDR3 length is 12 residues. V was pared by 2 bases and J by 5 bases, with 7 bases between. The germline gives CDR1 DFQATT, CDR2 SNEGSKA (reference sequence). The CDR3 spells CSARQKHQPQHF. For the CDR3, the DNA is TGCAGTGCTAGACAGAAACATCAGCCCCAGCATTTT.

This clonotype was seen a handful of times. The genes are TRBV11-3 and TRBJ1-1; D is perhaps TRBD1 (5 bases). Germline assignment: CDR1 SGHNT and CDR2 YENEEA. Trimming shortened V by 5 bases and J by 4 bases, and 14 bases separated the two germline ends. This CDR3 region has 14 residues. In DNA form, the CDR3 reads TGTGCCAGCAGCCCGTATACGGGGCCCACTGAAGCTTTCTTT. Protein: CASSPYTGPTEAFF.

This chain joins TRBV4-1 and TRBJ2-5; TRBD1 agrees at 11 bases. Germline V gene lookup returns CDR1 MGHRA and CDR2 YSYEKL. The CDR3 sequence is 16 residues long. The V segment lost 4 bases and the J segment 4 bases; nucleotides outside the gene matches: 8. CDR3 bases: TGCGCCAGCAGCCCCGCCCCGGGACAGGGGGGAGAGACCCAGTACTTC. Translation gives CASSPAPGQGGETQYF.

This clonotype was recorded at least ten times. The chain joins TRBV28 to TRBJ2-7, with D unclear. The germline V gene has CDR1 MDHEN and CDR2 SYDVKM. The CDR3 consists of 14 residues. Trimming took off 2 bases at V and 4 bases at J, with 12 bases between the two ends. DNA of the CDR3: TGTGCCAGCAGTTTAAGGGCAGCTAGATACGAGCAGTACTTC. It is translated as CASSLRAARYEQYF.

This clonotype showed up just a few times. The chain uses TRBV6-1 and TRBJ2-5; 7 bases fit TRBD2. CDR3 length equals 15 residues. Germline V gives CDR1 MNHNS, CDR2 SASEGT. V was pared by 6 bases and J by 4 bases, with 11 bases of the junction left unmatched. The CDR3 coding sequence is TGTGCCAGCAGACCGACGGGGGGAGAGATAGAGACCCAGTACTTC. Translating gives CASRPTGGEIETQYF.

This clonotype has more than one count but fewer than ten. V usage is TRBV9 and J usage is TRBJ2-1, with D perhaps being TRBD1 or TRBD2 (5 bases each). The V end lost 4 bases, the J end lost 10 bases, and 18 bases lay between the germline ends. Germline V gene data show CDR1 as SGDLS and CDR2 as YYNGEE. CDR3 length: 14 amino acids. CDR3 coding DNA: TGTGCCAGCAGCCCCTCGGGACCACCAGGAGAGCAGTTCTTC. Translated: CASSPSGPPGEQFF.

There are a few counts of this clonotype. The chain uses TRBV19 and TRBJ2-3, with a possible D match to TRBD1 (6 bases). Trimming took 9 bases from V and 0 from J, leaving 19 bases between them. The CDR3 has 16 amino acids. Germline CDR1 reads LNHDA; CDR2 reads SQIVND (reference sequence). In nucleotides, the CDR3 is TGTGCCAGCCTAAAAGACAGGCCGATTAGCACAGATACGCAGTATTTT. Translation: CASLKDRPISTDTQYF.

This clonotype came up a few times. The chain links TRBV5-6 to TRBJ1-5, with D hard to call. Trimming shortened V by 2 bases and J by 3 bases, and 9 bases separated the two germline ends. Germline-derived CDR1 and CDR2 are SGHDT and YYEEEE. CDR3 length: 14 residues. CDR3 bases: TGTGCCAGCAGCTTTGGGCTGCTCAATCAGCCCCAGCATTTT. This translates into CASSFGLLNQPQHF.

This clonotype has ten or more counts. This CDR3 is CASSFEGTDYEQYF. The CDR3, as DNA: TGTGCCAGCAGTTTTGAAGGGACGGACTACGAGCAGTACTTC. V usage is TRBV28 and J usage is TRBJ2-7, with D perhaps being TRBD1 or TRBD2 (5 bases each). V was shortened by 3 bases and J by 3 bases, with 12 bases between the two germline ends. Germline V CDR1 and CDR2: MDHEN, SYDVKM. The CDR3 sequence is 14 residues long.

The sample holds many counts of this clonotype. The CDR3 here is CASSLWQGRGYTF. CDR3 DNA: TGTGCCAGCAGTTTATGGCAGGGTCGTGGCTACACCTTC. The chain carries TRBV28 and TRBJ1-2, with a weak D call TRBD1 (5 bases). This CDR3 is 13 amino acids long. The V and J ends lost 0 bases and 7 bases respectively, with 9 bases between them. The germline V gene has CDR1 MDHEN and CDR2 SYDVKM.

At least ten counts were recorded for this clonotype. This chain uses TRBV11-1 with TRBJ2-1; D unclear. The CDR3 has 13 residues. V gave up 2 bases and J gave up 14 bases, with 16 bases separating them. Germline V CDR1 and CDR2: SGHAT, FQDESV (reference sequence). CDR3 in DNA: TGTGCCAGCAGCTTAAGACCGCAATTAAGGGAGTTCTTC. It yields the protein CASSLRPQLREFF.

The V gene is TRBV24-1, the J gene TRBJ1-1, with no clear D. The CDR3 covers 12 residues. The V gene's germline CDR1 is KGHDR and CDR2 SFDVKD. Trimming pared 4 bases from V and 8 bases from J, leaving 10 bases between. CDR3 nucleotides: TGTGCCACCAGTGAACGAGGGCGGGAAGCTTTCTTT. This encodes CATSERGREAFF.

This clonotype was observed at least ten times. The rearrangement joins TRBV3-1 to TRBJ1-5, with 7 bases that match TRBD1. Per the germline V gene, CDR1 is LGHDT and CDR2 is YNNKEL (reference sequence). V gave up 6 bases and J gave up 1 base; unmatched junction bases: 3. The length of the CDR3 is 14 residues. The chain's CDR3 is CASSQGVSNQPQHF. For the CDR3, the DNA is TGTGCCAGCAGTCAGGGGGTGAGCAATCAGCCCCAGCATTTT. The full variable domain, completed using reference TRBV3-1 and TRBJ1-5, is DTAVSQTPKYLVTQMGNDKSIKCEQNLGHDTMYWYKQDSKKFLKIMFSYNNKELIINETVPNRFSPKSPDKAHLNLHINSLELGDSAVYFCASSQGVSNQPQHFGDGTRLSIL.

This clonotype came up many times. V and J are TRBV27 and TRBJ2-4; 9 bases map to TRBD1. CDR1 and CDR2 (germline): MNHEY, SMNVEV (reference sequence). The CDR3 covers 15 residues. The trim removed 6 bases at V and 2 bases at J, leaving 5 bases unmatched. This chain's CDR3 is CASRQGATSKNIQYF. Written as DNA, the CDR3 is TGTGCCAGCAGACAGGGGGCTACGTCCAAAAACATTCAGTACTTC.

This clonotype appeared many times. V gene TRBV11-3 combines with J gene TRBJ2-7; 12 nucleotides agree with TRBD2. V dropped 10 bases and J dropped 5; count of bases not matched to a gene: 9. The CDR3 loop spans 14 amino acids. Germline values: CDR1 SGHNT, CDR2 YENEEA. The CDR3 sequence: CATDGGLAGNEQYF. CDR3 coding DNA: TGTGCCACCGACGGAGGACTAGCGGGAAACGAGCAGTACTTC.

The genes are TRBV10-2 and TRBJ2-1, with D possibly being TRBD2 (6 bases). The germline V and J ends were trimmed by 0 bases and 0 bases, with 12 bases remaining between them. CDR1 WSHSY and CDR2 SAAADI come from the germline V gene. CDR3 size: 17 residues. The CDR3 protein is CASSESTGESSYNEQFF. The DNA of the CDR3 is TGCGCCAGCAGTGAGTCAACGGGAGAGAGCTCCTACAATGAGCAGTTCTTC.

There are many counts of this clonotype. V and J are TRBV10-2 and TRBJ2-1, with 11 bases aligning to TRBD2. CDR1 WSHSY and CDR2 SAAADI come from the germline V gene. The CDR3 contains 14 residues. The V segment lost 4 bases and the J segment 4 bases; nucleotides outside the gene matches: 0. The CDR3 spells CASSASGRYNEQFF. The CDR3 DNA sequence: TGCGCCAGCAGTGCTAGCGGGAGGTACAATGAGCAGTTCTTC.

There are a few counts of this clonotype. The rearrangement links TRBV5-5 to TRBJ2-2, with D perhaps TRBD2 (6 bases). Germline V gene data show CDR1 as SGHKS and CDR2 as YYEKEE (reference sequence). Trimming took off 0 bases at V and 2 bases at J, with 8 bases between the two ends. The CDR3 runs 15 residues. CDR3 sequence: CASSLARDNTGELFF. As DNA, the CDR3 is TGTGCCAGCAGCTTGGCGCGGGATAACACCGGGGAGCTGTTTTTT.

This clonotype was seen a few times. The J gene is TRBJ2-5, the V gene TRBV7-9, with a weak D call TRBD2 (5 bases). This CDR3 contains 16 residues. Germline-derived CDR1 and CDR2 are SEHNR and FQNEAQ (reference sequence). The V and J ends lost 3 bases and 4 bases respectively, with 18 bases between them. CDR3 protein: CASSFGVPTMIETQYF. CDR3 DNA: TGTGCCAGCAGCTTCGGGGTCCCGACTATGATAGAGACCCAGTACTTC.

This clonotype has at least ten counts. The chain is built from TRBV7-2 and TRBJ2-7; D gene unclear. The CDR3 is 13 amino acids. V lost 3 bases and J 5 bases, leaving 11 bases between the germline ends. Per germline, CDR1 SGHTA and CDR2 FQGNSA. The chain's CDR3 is CASSLAGINEQYF. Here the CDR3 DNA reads TGTGCCAGCAGCTTGGCAGGAATCAACGAGCAGTACTTC.

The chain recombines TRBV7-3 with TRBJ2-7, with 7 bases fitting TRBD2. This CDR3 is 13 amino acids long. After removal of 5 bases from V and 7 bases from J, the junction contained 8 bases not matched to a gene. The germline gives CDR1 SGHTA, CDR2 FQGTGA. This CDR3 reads CASSPQPGGEQYF. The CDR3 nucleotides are TGTGCCAGCAGCCCCCAGCCGGGGGGTGAGCAGTACTTC.

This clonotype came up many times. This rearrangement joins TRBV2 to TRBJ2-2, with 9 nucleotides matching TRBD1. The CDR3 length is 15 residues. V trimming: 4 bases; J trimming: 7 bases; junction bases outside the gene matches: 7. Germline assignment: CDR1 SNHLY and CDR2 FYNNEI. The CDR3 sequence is CASSGLGTGIGELFF. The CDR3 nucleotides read TGTGCCAGCAGTGGTCTCGGGACAGGGATCGGGGAGCTGTTTTTT.

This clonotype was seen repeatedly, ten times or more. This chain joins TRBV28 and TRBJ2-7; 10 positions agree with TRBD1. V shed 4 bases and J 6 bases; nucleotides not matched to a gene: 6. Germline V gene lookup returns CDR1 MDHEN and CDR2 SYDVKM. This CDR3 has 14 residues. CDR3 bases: TGTGCCAGCAGTTCGGGACAGGGGCTTTTCGAGCAGTACTTC. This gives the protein CASSSGQGLFEQYF.

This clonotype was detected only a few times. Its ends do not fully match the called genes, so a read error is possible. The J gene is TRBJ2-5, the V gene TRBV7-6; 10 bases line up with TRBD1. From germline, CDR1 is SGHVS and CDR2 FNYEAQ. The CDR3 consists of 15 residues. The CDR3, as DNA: TGTGCCAACAGCTACAGGACAGGGGGTGCGGAGACCCAGTACTTC. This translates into CANSYRTGGAETQYF.

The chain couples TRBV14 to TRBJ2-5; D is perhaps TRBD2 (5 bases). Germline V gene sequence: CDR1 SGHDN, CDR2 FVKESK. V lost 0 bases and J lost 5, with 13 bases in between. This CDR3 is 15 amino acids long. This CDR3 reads CASSQDVGLRETQYF. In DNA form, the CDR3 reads TGTGCCAGCAGCCAAGATGTCGGACTCCGGGAGACCCAGTACTTC.

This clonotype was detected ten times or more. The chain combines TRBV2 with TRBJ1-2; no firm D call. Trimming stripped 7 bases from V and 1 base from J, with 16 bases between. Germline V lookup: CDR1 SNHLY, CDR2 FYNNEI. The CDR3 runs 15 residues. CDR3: CASTNSGGVNYGYTF. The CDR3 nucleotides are TGTGCCAGCACCAATAGCGGCGGCGTTAACTATGGCTACACCTTC. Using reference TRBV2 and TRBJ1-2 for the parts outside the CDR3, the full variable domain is EPEVTQTPSHQVTQMGQEVILRCVPISNHLYFYWYRQILGQKVEFLVSFYNNEISEKSEIFDDQFSVERPDGSNFTLKIRSTKLEDSAMYFCASTNSGGVNYGYTFGSGTRLTVV.

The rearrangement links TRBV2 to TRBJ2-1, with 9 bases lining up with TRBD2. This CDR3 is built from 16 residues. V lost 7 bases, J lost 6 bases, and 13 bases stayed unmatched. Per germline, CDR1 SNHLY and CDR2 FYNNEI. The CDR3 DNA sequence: TGTGCCAGCACGCAATATAGCGGGAGTGGGTCCAATGAGCAGTTCTTC. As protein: CASTQYSGSGSNEQFF.